Presented here are 22 T cell receptor beta chains from one specimen sequenced in a study of blood T cell repertoires in COVID-19. Produced via immunoSEQ multiplex PCR; TCRdb's table is partial and in-frame only. The sample records about 180,000 clones, 80% to 90% being singletons. Sequenced material: PBMCs or T cells enriched from blood (not recorded which). These TCRs come from a woman between 18 and 29 years old who had recovered from COVID-19.

The rearrangement uses TRBV19 and TRBJ1-5, with TRBD1 as a possible D gene (6 bases). This CDR3 is built from 14 residues. Germline CDR1 is LNHDA and CDR2 is SQIVND (reference sequence). The ends were cut back, 7 bases at V and 2 bases at J, with 12 bases in the middle. Here the CDR3 reads CASTLRQGNQPQHF. In DNA, the CDR3 is TGTGCCAGTACACTAAGACAGGGCAATCAGCCCCAGCATTTT.

The chain links TRBV24-1 to TRBJ1-2, with a weak D call TRBD1 (6 bases). The V end lost 3 bases, the J end lost 7 bases, and 11 bases lay between the germline ends. Germline CDR1 is KGHDR and CDR2 is SFDVKD. The CDR3 is 13 residues long. The CDR3 is CATSDGGGIGYTF. The CDR3 DNA reads TGTGCCACCAGTGATGGGGGGGGCATTGGCTACACCTTC.

This clone appeared a single time. In nucleotides, the CDR3 is TGTGCCAGCAGCGTAGCTGGGACAGGGAGTTCACCCCTCCACTTT. It translates to CASSVAGTGSSPLHF. The chain is built from TRBV9 and TRBJ1-6, with 9 nucleotides matching TRBD1. Germline-derived CDR1 and CDR2 are SGDLS and YYNGEE. This CDR3 region has 15 residues. The ends lost 0 bases at V and 9 bases at J; junction bases unmatched: 4.

This sequence joins TRBV4-1 and TRBJ2-1; 11 nucleotides line up with TRBD2. Trimming took 4 bases from V and 8 from J; bases not matched to a gene: 7. This CDR3 has 15 amino acids. Germline V gene sequence: CDR1 MGHRA, CDR2 YSYEKL. The chain's CDR3 is CASSLLAGGYDEQFF. Here the CDR3 DNA reads TGCGCCAGCAGCCTGCTAGCGGGAGGTTATGATGAGCAGTTCTTC.

V is TRBV29-1 and J is TRBJ1-1; no definite D call. Germline V gene data show CDR1 as SQVTM and CDR2 as ANQGSEA. This CDR3 has 14 residues. The V end was cut by 4 bases, the J end by 0 bases, with 12 bases between. The CDR3 bases are TGCAGCGTTGTATCCCACAGAATGAACACTGAAGCTTTCTTT. It specifies CSVVSHRMNTEAFF.

This clone appeared once. The rearrangement uses TRBV19 and TRBJ2-3; 9 positions match TRBD2. The germline gives CDR1 LNHDA, CDR2 SQIVND (reference sequence). With V trimmed by 9 bases and J by 2 bases, 9 bases remained unmatched. This CDR3 is 15 amino acids long. The CDR3 spells CASRNSGGFTDTQYF. As DNA, the CDR3 is TGTGCCAGCAGAAATAGCGGGGGTTTCACAGATACGCAGTATTTT.

The rearrangement uses TRBV4-1 and TRBJ2-3; TRBD1 aligns across 8 bases. The germline V gene encodes CDR1 MGHRA and CDR2 YSYEKL. Trimming cost V 4 bases and J 2 bases; bases outside gene matches: 8. The CDR3 has 16 residues. CDR3 bases: TGCGCCAGCAGCCCAAGAAGGGACAGGACCACAGATACGCAGTATTTT. Protein: CASSPRRDRTTDTQYF.

This chain uses TRBV19 with TRBJ2-3, with D perhaps matching TRBD1 (6 bases). Germline V lookup: CDR1 LNHDA, CDR2 SQIVND (reference sequence). CDR3 size: 11 residues. Trimming took off 10 bases at V and 6 bases at J, with 11 bases between the two ends. The CDR3 is CATRGGDTQYF. CDR3 DNA sequence: TGTGCCACCAGGGGTGGGGATACGCAGTATTTT.

This chain joins TRBV5-5 and TRBJ1-1, with TRBD1 matching over 8 bases. This CDR3 has 18 residues. Per germline, CDR1 SGHKS and CDR2 YYEKEE (reference sequence). The V gene end was trimmed by 3 bases and the J gene end by 0 bases; junction bases not matched to a gene: 13. This chain's CDR3 is CASSSDRDRSVMNTEAFF. DNA of the CDR3: TGTGCCAGCAGCTCGGACCGGGACAGGAGCGTCATGAACACTGAAGCTTTCTTT.

V is TRBV10-2 and J is TRBJ1-2; TRBD1 matches 8 bases. Germline-derived CDR1 and CDR2 are WSHSY and SAAADI. Trimming cost V 5 bases and J 5 bases; bases outside gene matches: 10. The CDR3 loop spans 15 amino acids. The CDR3 here is CASSPWGQVLYGYTF. CDR3 in DNA: TGCGCCAGCAGTCCCTGGGGACAGGTCCTTTATGGCTACACCTTC.

The rearrangement uses TRBV19 and TRBJ2-2, with a weak D call TRBD1 (6 bases). Trimming pared 3 bases from V and 1 base from J, leaving 9 bases between. The germline V gene encodes CDR1 LNHDA and CDR2 SQIVND (reference sequence). The CDR3 is made up of 15 amino acids. The CDR3, as DNA: TGTGCCAGTAGTATCGGGACATTGAACACCGGGGAGCTGTTTTTT. It is translated as CASSIGTLNTGELFF.

CDR3 in DNA: TGTGCCAGCAGCTTGGCTGCCAGACAAGAGACCCAGTACTTC. This encodes CASSLAARQETQYF. This chain uses TRBV5-4 with TRBJ2-5, with D hard to call. The CDR3 contains 14 residues. Germline V lookup: CDR1 SGHNT, CDR2 YYREEE (reference sequence). Trimming took 0 bases from V and 2 from J, leaving 8 bases between them.

The rearrangement joins TRBV6-5 to TRBJ2-7; 11 positions match TRBD2. This CDR3 comprises 16 residues. The junction had 9 bases not matched to a gene; V was cut back by 2 bases and J by 6 bases. Germline V gene sequence: CDR1 MNHEY, CDR2 SVGAGI. CDR3 protein: CASSYASSGGRGEQYF. CDR3 sequence (DNA): TGTGCCAGCAGTTACGCCTCTAGCGGGGGGCGTGGCGAGCAGTACTTC.

This clone was seen a few times. The chain uses TRBV2 and TRBJ2-1; 7 bases are shared with TRBD2. Looked up from germline, CDR1 is SNHLY and CDR2 is FYNNEI. J gave up 7 bases and V 4 bases, and 7 bases lay outside the gene matches. CDR3 length: 14 residues. The CDR3 DNA sequence: TGTGCCAGCAGTGGTCCACTAGCGCCTAATGAGCAGTTCTTC. Amino acid sequence: CASSGPLAPNEQFF.

This chain connects TRBV2 to TRBJ2-7, with D perhaps TRBD2 (6 bases). Looked up from germline, CDR1 is SNHLY and CDR2 is FYNNEI. The germline V and J ends were trimmed by 7 bases and 6 bases, with 13 bases remaining between them. CDR3 size: 12 residues. For the CDR3, the DNA is TGTGCCAGCACCCTACTAGCAGGCGAGCAGTACTTC. Protein: CASTLLAGEQYF.

This clone showed up just once. The genes are TRBV2 and TRBJ2-7; 8 nucleotides align to TRBD1. The CDR3 extends over 15 amino acids. CDR1 SNHLY and CDR2 FYNNEI come from the germline V gene. Trimming cost V 5 bases and J 2 bases; bases outside gene matches: 8. CDR3 region: CASSIGQGGPYEQYF. As DNA, the CDR3 is TGTGCCAGCAGTATCGGACAGGGCGGTCCCTACGAGCAGTACTTC. The variable domain in full, with the rest retrieved from reference TRBV2 and TRBJ2-7, is EPEVTQTPSHQVTQMGQEVILRCVPISNHLYFYWYRQILGQKVEFLVSFYNNEISEKSEIFDDQFSVERPDGSNFTLKIRSTKLEDSAMYFCASSIGQGGPYEQYFGPGTRLTVT.

This clone was seen only a few times. The J gene is TRBJ1-5, the V gene TRBV19; unclear D gene. The germline CDR1 and CDR2 sequences are LNHDA and SQIVND (reference sequence). V was shortened by 3 bases and J by 0 bases, with 6 bases between the two germline ends. The length of the CDR3 is 14 residues. Here the CDR3 reads CASSITVSNQPQHF. The CDR3 DNA reads as TGTGCCAGTAGTATTACGGTTAGCAATCAGCCCCAGCATTTT.

The chain combines TRBV7-2 with TRBJ2-7; D perhaps matches TRBD2 (6 bases). Trimming pared 1 base from V and 0 bases from J, leaving 19 bases between. The CDR3 loop spans 18 amino acids. The germline V gene encodes CDR1 SGHTA and CDR2 FQGNSA. CDR3 loop: CASSLGALGTGSSYEQYF. The CDR3 DNA sequence: TGTGCCAGCAGCTTAGGGGCCCTAGGGACTGGAAGCTCCTACGAGCAGTACTTC.

The chain uses TRBV6-5 and TRBJ2-7; 10 bases agree with TRBD2. This CDR3 contains 16 residues. CDR1 and CDR2 (germline): MNHEY, SVGAGI. Trimming took 3 bases from V and 4 from J; bases not matched to a gene: 9. CDR3 protein: CASSYFLAGELYEQYF. CDR3 sequence (DNA): TGTGCCAGCAGTTATTTCCTAGCGGGAGAGTTGTACGAGCAGTACTTC.

The chain recombines TRBV6-2 or TRBV6-3 with TRBJ2-5; TRBD2 aligns across 9 bases. Germline values: CDR1 MNHEY, CDR2 SVGEGT. With V trimmed by 3 bases and J by 5 bases, 7 bases remained unmatched. The CDR3 loop spans 15 amino acids. The CDR3 bases are TGTGCCAGCAGTTATGCGGGGGGGGGCACGGAGACCCAGTACTTC. Encoded protein: CASSYAGGGTETQYF.

Only one count was recorded for this clone. The chain joins TRBV11-2 to TRBJ1-1, with a weak D call TRBD1 (5 bases). Looked up from germline, CDR1 is SGHAT and CDR2 is FQNNGV. The CDR3 extends over 14 amino acids. Trimming stripped 2 bases from V and 2 bases from J, with 9 bases between. DNA for the CDR3: TGTGCCAGCAGCTTACGACAGCAAAACACTGAAGCTTTCTTT. Translated: CASSLRQQNTEAFF.

The CDR3 is CAISEFSFSPLHF. The CDR3, as DNA: TGTGCCATCAGTGAGTTTTCCTTTTCACCCCTCCACTTT. V and J are TRBV10-3 and TRBJ1-6; D is unclear. CDR3 length equals 13 residues. With 1 base removed from V and 9 bases from J, the gap between germline ends came to 7 bases. CDR1 ENHRY and CDR2 SYGVKD come from the germline V gene.